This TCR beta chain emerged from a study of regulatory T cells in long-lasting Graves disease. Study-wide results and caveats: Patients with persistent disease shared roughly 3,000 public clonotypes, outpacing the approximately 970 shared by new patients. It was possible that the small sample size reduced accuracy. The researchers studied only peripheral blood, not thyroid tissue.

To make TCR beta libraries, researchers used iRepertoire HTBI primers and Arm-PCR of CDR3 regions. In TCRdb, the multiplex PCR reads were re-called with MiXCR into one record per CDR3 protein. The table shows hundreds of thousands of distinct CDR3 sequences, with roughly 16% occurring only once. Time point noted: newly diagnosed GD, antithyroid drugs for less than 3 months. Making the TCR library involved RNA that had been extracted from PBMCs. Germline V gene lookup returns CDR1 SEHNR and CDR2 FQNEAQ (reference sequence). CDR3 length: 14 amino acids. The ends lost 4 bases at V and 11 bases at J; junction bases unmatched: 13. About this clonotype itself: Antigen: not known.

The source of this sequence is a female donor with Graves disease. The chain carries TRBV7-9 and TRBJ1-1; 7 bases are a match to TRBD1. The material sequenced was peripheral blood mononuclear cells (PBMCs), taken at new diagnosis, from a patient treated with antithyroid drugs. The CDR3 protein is CASSSSTGVIVAFF. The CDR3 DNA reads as TGTGCCAGCAGCTCCTCCACAGGGGTGATTGTGGCTTTCTTT.